This T cell receptor (beta chain) was sequenced during a study of T cells in Graves' hyperthyroidism and ophthalmopathy. Trimming stripped 2 bases from V and 1 base from J, with 11 bases between. The length of the CDR3 is 16 residues. The germline V gene has CDR1 SGHDN and CDR2 FVKESK. In this sample, this clonotype turned up many times. Patients between 18 and 65 years old had hyperthyroidism, newly diagnosed and lasting under 2 months. Extraction of PBMCs used roughly 9.6 ml of fresh peripheral blood. RNA transcripts yielded amplified TCR beta CDR3 regions. The study used the HTBI primer set for a first-round RT-PCR of the TCR CDR3. TCRdb passed the multiplex PCR reads through MiXCR, listing each CDR3 protein once. The profile shows around 110,000 distinct CDR3 sequences, roughly 15% of them singletons.

The sample comprised blood. The chain has TRBV14 and TRBJ2-2; D call uncertain. The sequence derives from a woman in her 50s with Graves' hyperthyroidism. The CDR3 protein is CASSQSPGLNTGELFF. CDR3 nucleotides: TGTGCCAGCAGCCAATCGCCAGGCCTGAACACCGGGGAGCTGTTTTTT.